The clone carrying this T cell receptor (beta chain) was detected many times. TCR beta CDR3 regions were amplified from RNA transcripts. TCR CDR3 regions were first amplified by RT-PCR with HTBI primers. One entry per CDR3 protein, called by TCRdb with MiXCR from the multiplex PCR reads. The data show roughly 500,000 distinct CDR3 sequences, about 46% seen once. CDR3 size: 13 residues. CDR1 and CDR2 from the germline V gene are SQVTM and ANQGSEA. Trimming cost V 2 bases and J 4 bases, with 11 bases left between them. The data were taken from a study of T cells in Graves' hyperthyroidism and ophthalmopathy. For the diagnoses, clinical symptoms, serum thyroxine and TRAb, thyroid ultrasound and orbital computed tomography were used.

The sequenced material came from peripheral blood or thyroid tissue (not recorded which). The chain uses TRBV29-1 and TRBJ1-2; D perhaps matches TRBD1 (5 bases). The source of this sequence is an adult woman with Graves' disease, either hyperthyroidism or ophthalmopathy (not recorded which). CDR3 DNA: TGCAGCGTTGAATGGCAGGGAGTCTATGGCTACACCTTC. It is translated as CSVEWQGVYGYTF. Full variable domain (remainder filled in from reference TRBV29-1 and TRBJ1-2): SAVISQKPSRDICQRGTSLTIQCQVDSQVTMMFWYRQQPGQSLTLIATANQGSEATYESGFVIDKFPISRPNLTFSTLTVSNMSPEDSSIYLCSVEWQGVYGYTFGSGTRLTVV.